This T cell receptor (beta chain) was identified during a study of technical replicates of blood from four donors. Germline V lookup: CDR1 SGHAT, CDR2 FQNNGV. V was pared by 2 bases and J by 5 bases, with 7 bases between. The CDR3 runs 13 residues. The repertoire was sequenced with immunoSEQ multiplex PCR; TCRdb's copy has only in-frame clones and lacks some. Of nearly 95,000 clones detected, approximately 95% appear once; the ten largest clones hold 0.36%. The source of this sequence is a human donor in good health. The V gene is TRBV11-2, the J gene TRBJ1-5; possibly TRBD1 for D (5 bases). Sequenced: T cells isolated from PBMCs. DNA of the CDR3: TGTGCCAGCAGCTTATTAGGGGATCAGCCCCAGCATTTT. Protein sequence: CASSLLGDQPQHF.